The next 8 T cell receptor beta chains were all read from a single sample in a study of T-cell reconstitution after alpha-beta-depleted transplantation in children. A TCRbeta library incorporating unique molecular identifiers was prepared. TCRdb ran MiXCR on the PCR reads and lists one entry per CDR3 protein. The sample holds approximately 640,000 distinct CDR3 sequences, around 16% seen once. The material was PBMCs from the stem cell graft donor, obtained from the stem cell graft. Source of these receptors: a human donor who donated a stem cell graft to a child with acute myeloid leukemia.

This clonotype was seen many times. V is TRBV5-6 and J is TRBJ1-1; a possible D gene is TRBD1 (6 bases). Germline V gives CDR1 SGHDT, CDR2 YYEEEE. Trimming removed 5 bases at V and 1 base at J, with 15 bases between. This CDR3 has 15 residues. CDR3 bases: TGTGCCAGCAGGTACGACAGGAGGGGGAACACTGAAGCTTTCTTT. Translated: CASRYDRRGNTEAFF.

This clonotype was counted a few times. The genes are TRBV6-1 and TRBJ2-3; possibly TRBD1 for D (6 bases). This CDR3 is 14 amino acids long. The V gene's germline CDR1 is MNHNS and CDR2 SASEGT. Trimming cost V 4 bases and J 2 bases, with 10 bases left between them. CDR3 sequence (DNA): TGTGCCAGCAGTGTACAGGGATACACAGATACGCAGTATTTT. It specifies CASSVQGYTDTQYF.

This clonotype was seen repeatedly, ten times or more. The chain employs TRBV28 and TRBJ2-3; D unclear. This CDR3 has 13 residues. V was trimmed by 3 bases and J by 2 bases, leaving 6 bases between them. Germline CDR1 and CDR2: MDHEN and SYDVKM. The CDR3 region has the DNA TGTGCCAGCAGTTTGCGATCCACAGATACGCAGTATTTT. Translated: CASSLRSTDTQYF.

Ten or more counts support this clonotype. This chain links TRBV7-9 with TRBJ1-1; 9 bases match TRBD1. In germline, CDR1 is SEHNR, CDR2 FQNEAQ (reference sequence). V trimming: 5 bases; J trimming: 2 bases; junction bases outside the gene matches: 12. The CDR3 has 17 amino acids. The CDR3 DNA sequence: TGTGCCAGCAGCCCCCCTGGACAGGGGTCCTTTAACACTGAAGCTTTCTTT. This gives the protein CASSPPGQGSFNTEAFF.

This clonotype was recorded many times. The CDR3 spells CSAPGTVNTEAFF. In DNA form, the CDR3 reads TGCAGTGCCCCAGGGACAGTTAACACTGAAGCTTTCTTT. The chain has TRBV20-1 and TRBJ1-1, with 7 positions matching TRBD1. The CDR3 is 13 residues long. The junction had 6 bases not matched to a gene; V was cut back by 6 bases and J by 2 bases. Germline-derived CDR1 and CDR2 are DFQATT and SNEGSKA (reference sequence).

This clonotype came up a few times. The chain has TRBV6-2 or TRBV6-3 and TRBJ2-7; unclear D gene. Deletions cut 3 bases from V and 6 bases from J, with 9 bases between. Germline V gene lookup returns CDR1 MNHEY and CDR2 SVGEGT. The length of the CDR3 is 12 residues. Here the CDR3 DNA reads TGTGCCAGCAGTTATAATATAGGCGAGCAGTACGTC. This translates into CASSYNIGEQYV.

V gene TRBV5-5 combines with J gene TRBJ1-2; tentatively, D is TRBD1 (6 bases). Trimming took 0 bases from V and 5 from J, leaving 11 bases between them. The V gene's germline CDR1 is SGHKS and CDR2 YYEKEE (reference sequence). This CDR3 comprises 14 residues. In DNA form, the CDR3 reads TGTGCCAGCAGCTTGGACTGGGACAAGTATGGCTACACCTTC. This sequence encodes CASSLDWDKYGYTF.

Regarding this clonotype: A much larger clone differs by one base, so this may be a read error. The chain is built from TRBV6-1 and TRBJ1-2; D possibly corresponds to TRBD1 (6 bases). Trimming removed 7 bases from V and 1 base from J, with 22 bases in between. CDR1 is MNHNS and CDR2 is SASEGT in the germline V gene. The CDR3 has 17 residues. The CDR3 sequence is CASNTYGQDSLNYGYTF. The CDR3 DNA sequence: TGTGCCAGCAATACTTACGGGCAGGACAGTCTTAACTATGGCTACACCTTC.